This T cell receptor beta chain stems from a study of PD-1 blockade in classical Hodgkin lymphoma. Study as a whole: On a schedule of every 2 weeks, patients received nivolumab 3 mg/kg intravenously. The study's findings and limits: Newly diagnosed and completely responding patients shared comparable baseline diversity.

Measured with immunoSEQ multiplex PCR; TCRdb has only the in-frame clones, and not every one. The table records about 97,000 clones, approximately 88% of them present only once. Germline CDR1 MDHEN, CDR2 SYDVKM. CDR3 length: 16 residues. A note on this clone: As yet, its antigen is unknown. One junction end disagrees with the germline gene, perhaps due to a read error. Other DNA sequences within the sample encode an identical CDR3.

With no exception, relapse followed autologous stem cell transplantation in all patients, and brentuximab vedotin exposure varied. The rearrangement links TRBV28 to TRBJ1-5; TRBD1 matches 7 bases. The sequence came from a human donor with classical Hodgkin lymphoma. The input for sequencing was peripheral blood mononuclear cells (PBMCs), taken at baseline. CDR3 region: CASSSYRGRGNQPQHF. The CDR3 DNA reads as TGTGCCAGTAGTTCCTACAGGGGTAGGGGGAATCAGCCCCAGCATTTT.